Following are 5 T cell receptor beta chains from one sample sequenced in a study of shared clonotypes between healthy human individuals. This table comes from immunoSEQ multiplex PCR, and its TCRdb copy is limited to in-frame clones, with some not included. Of 450,000 to 500,000 clones listed, around 78% are singletons. Sequencing was carried out using PBMCs. The receptors shown here come from a woman aged 40 to 50 in good health. Some clones in this sample may be carry-over from other donors' samples.

The J gene is TRBJ1-1, the V gene TRBV19; D unresolved. There are 14 residues in the CDR3. From germline, CDR1 is LNHDA and CDR2 SQIVND (reference sequence). The V end lost 3 bases, the J end lost 5 bases, and 13 bases lay between the germline ends. The CDR3 loop is CASSITLGYTEAFF. The CDR3 nucleotides are TGTGCCAGTAGTATCACATTGGGGTATACTGAAGCTTTCTTT. Based on the CDR3 plus reference TRBV19 and TRBJ1-1, the full variable domain is DGGITQSPKYLFRKEGQNVTLSCEQNLNHDAMYWYRQDPGQGLRLIYYSQIVNDFQKGDIAEGYSVSREKKESFPLTVTSAQKNPTAFYLCASSITLGYTEAFFGQGTRLTVV.

The DNA for the CDR3 is TGTGCCAGCTCACCAGTTACCCAGGGGGCTTACGAGCAGTACTTC. Translated: CASSPVTQGAYEQYF. The J gene is TRBJ2-7, the V gene TRBV18; 8 bases fit TRBD1. The junction had 7 bases not matched to a gene; V was cut back by 2 bases and J by 4 bases. The CDR3 runs 15 residues. CDR1 and CDR2 from the germline V gene are KGHSH and LQKENI.

The chain uses TRBV7-2 and TRBJ2-7; D is perhaps TRBD2 (6 bases). The length of the CDR3 is 15 residues. Per the germline V gene, CDR1 is SGHTA and CDR2 is FQGNSA. Trimming took off 5 bases at V and 0 bases at J, with 14 bases between the two ends. The CDR3 nucleotides are TGTGCCAGCAGCGAGGATAGCGGAAGCTCCTACGAGCAGTACTTC. Amino acid sequence: CASSEDSGSSYEQYF.

The J gene is TRBJ1-1, the V gene TRBV28; D is unresolved. The CDR3 runs to 14 residues. Germline loops: CDR1 MDHEN, CDR2 SYDVKM. Trimming took off 3 bases at V and 5 bases at J, with 13 bases between the two ends. The CDR3 region has the DNA TGTGCCAGCAGTTTCCGGGGTCATAGGACTGAAGCTTTCTTT. Amino acid sequence: CASSFRGHRTEAFF.

The V and J genes are TRBV9 and TRBJ1-5; TRBD1 agrees at 8 bases. Germline-derived CDR1 and CDR2 are SGDLS and YYNGEE. With V trimmed by 3 bases and J by 6 bases, 5 bases remained unmatched. The CDR3 is 14 amino acids. The DNA of the CDR3 is TGTGCCAGCAGCGGAACAGGGGGTGGTCAGCCCCAGCATTTT. It codes for CASSGTGGGQPQHF. Combining the CDR3 with reference TRBV9 and TRBJ1-5 gives the whole variable domain DSGVTQTPKHLITATGQRVTLRCSPRSGDLSVYWYQQSLDQGLQFLIQYYNGEERAKGNILERFSAQQFPDLHSELNLSSLELGDSALYFCASSGTGGGQPQHFGDGTRLSIL.